This TCR beta chain came from a study of cytomegalovirus exposure and HLA in healthy donors. Vbeta (60) and Jbeta (13) primers were used in the PCR. TCRdb's copy holds only in-frame clones and misses some; the assay was immunoSEQ multiplex PCR. The table shows some 190,000 clones, with roughly 80% occurring only once. CDR1 is SGHTA, CDR2 FQGNSA, per germline. The CDR3 is 12 residues long. Trimming at V came to 5 bases and at J to 9 bases, leaving 4 bases not matched to a gene. The sequenced sample was PBMCs. This receptor was obtained from a woman in her thirties in good health and CMV-seropositive. The chain has TRBV7-2 and TRBJ2-3; 8 positions agree with TRBD2. The CDR3 nucleotides are TGTGCCAGCAGCCCGGGGGGGCCAACGCAGTATTTT. It translates to CASSPGGPTQYF.